This T cell receptor (beta chain) was observed in a study of blood T cell repertoires in COVID-19. Germline values: CDR1 LGHDT, CDR2 YNNKEL (reference sequence). V was shortened by 4 bases and J by 0 bases, with 10 bases between the two germline ends. CDR3 size: 15 residues. Authors' methods: Amplified reference gene primers provided the basis for estimating nucleated cell counts. Only in-frame clones appear in the TCRdb table, and some are missing; sequencing was by immunoSEQ multiplex PCR. V and J calls and clone size are as listed in that table; D and trimming were resolved from the DNA. Of approximately 180,000 clones in the sample, more than 70% were seen once.

The genes are TRBV3-1 (or the pseudogene TRBV3-2) and TRBJ1-5; no clear D. Sequenced sample: peripheral blood. The receptor's source is a man aged 35-49 years with active or convalescent COVID-19. The CDR3 reads CASSPVPFSNQPQHF. Here the CDR3 DNA reads TGTGCCAGCAGCCCAGTTCCATTTAGCAATCAGCCCCAGCATTTT.